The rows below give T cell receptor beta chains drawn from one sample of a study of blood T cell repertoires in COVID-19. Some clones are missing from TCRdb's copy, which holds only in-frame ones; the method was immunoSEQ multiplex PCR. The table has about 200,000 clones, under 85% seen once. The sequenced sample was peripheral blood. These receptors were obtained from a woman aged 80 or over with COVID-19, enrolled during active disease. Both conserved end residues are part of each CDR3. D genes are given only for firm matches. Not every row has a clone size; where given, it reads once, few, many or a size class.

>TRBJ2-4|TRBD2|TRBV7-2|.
TGTGCCAGCAGCTCCCCCCGGGGGGGGTCGCGCATTCAGTACTTC
CASSSPRGGSRIQYF
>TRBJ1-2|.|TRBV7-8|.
TGTGCCAGCAGCTTAGCGCTCCGGAGGGATGGCTACACCTTC
CASSLALRRDGYTF
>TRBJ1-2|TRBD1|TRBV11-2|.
TGTGCCAGCAGCTTGGGGCAGGGGGGCTATGGCTACACCTTC
CASSLGQGGYGYTF
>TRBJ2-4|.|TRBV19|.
TGTGCCAGTAGTTCCTTTCGTTTAGGGGACATTCAGTACTTC
CASSSFRLGDIQYF
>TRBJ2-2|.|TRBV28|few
TGTGCCAGCAGTATTGCGCCCACCGGGGTGCTGTTTTTT
CASSIAPTGVLFF
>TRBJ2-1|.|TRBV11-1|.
TGTGCCAGCAGCTCGGGGGACAATGAGCAGTTCTTC
CASSSGDNEQFF
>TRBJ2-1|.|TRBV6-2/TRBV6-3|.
TGTGCCAGCAGTTACGACAGGAGCTACAATGAGCAGTTCTTC
CASSYDRSYNEQFF
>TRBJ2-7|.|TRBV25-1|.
TGTGCCAGCAGTAGACCGGGGGACTACGAGCAGTACTTC
CASSRPGDYEQYF
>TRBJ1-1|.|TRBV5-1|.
TGCGCCAGCAGCTTAGCAAGTTCCGGGACTGAAGCTTTCTTT
CASSLASSGTEAFF
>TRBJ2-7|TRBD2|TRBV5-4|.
TGTGCCAGCAGCACCGGGACTAGCGGGAGGGTCGACGAGCAGTACTTC
CASSTGTSGRVDEQYF
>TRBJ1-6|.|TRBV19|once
TGTGCCAGTACCCCAGGGGCAGGGCGTTCACCCCTCCACTTT
CASTPGAGRSPLHF
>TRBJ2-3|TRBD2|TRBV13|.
TGTGCCAGCAGCTTACGGGCGGGAGGCCGCACAGATACGCAGTATTTT
CASSLRAGGRTDTQYF
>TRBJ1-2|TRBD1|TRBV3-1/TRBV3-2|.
TGTGCCAGCAGCCAAGGGACAGGGGGTACTTATGGCTACACCTTC
CASSQGTGGTYGYTF
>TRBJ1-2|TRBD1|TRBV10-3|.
TGTGCCATCAGTGCCGACAGGGGCGGCTACACCTTC
CAISADRGGYTF
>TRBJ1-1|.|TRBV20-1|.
TGCAGTGCTAGAGGTCCCGAGCGGGCTTTCTTT
CSARGPERAFF
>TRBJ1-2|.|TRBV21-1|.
TGTGCCAGCAGCAAGGGGACAGGGGAGCGGGATGGCTACACCTTC
CASSKGTGERDGYTF
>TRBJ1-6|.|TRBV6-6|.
TGTGCCAGCAGCCCGGGAGGCGCGGGGGCCAATTCACCCCTCCACTTT
CASSPGGAGANSPLHF
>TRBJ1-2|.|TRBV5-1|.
TGCGCCAGCAGCTTGGCGGCAGGTAACGGCTACACCTTC
CASSLAAGNGYTF